The 26 T cell receptor beta chains reported below all come from one sample, sequenced in a study of T cells in Graves' hyperthyroidism and ophthalmopathy. Amplification targeted TCR beta CDR3 regions from RNA transcripts. The HTBI primer set served for first-round RT-PCR of the TCR CDR3. TCRdb re-derived calls from the multiplex PCR reads in MiXCR, one entry per CDR3 protein. Of 90,000 to 120,000 distinct CDR3 sequences in the sample, roughly 15% were seen once. The specimen sequenced was blood. The receptors were sampled from a woman between 50 and 59 years old with Graves' hyperthyroidism.

This clonotype occurred many times. The gene calls are TRBV3-1 and TRBJ2-1; D is perhaps TRBD1 (5 bases). Germline CDR1 is LGHDT and CDR2 is YNNKEL (reference sequence). V was trimmed by 4 bases and J by 10 bases, leaving 11 bases between them. The CDR3 spans 12 residues. As DNA, the CDR3 is TGTGCCAGCAGCCTTCCTGGGGCAGAGCAGTTCTTC. It yields the protein CASSLPGAEQFF.

This clonotype was counted ten times or more. V gene TRBV7-8 combines with J gene TRBJ2-2, with 8 bases fitting TRBD2. Germline-derived CDR1 and CDR2 are SGHVS and FQNEAQ. The V and J ends lost 3 bases and 6 bases, in that order; junction bases with no gene match: 12. This CDR3 is built from 17 residues. CDR3 coding DNA: TGTGCCAGCAGCTTTTTGACGCCGGGACTAGTCCCCGGGGAGCTGTTTTTT. It encodes CASSFLTPGLVPGELFF.

This clonotype was seen at least ten times. V gene TRBV7-8 combines with J gene TRBJ1-2, with TRBD1 as a possible D gene (6 bases). This CDR3 has 14 amino acids. V was trimmed by 4 bases and J by 4 bases, leaving 13 bases between them. The germline V gene has CDR1 SGHVS and CDR2 FQNEAQ. CDR3 sequence (DNA): TGTGCCAGCAGCTCCTGGAAGGACAGCTATGGCTACACCTTC. Amino acids: CASSSWKDSYGYTF.

This chain connects TRBV7-3 to TRBJ2-2; 9 bases fit TRBD2. After removal of 4 bases from V and 3 bases from J, the junction contained 6 bases not matched to a gene. The CDR3 is 16 residues long. Per the germline V gene, CDR1 is SGHTA and CDR2 is FQGTGA. The CDR3 bases are TGTGCCAGCAGCTCCGAAGCGGGAGGACACACCGGGGAGCTGTTTTTT. This encodes CASSSEAGGHTGELFF.

This clonotype was observed many times. The genes are TRBV7-6 and TRBJ2-3; TRBD2 might be the D (5 bases). The germline gives CDR1 SGHVS, CDR2 FNYEAQ. There are 16 residues in the CDR3. V was shortened by 5 bases and J by 2 bases, with 17 bases between the two germline ends. CDR3 coding DNA: TGTGCCAGCAGCCTAGAGGTAGCAGACTACACAGATACGCAGTATTTT. Protein sequence: CASSLEVADYTDTQYF.

The chain has TRBV4-1 and TRBJ1-5; TRBD1 is a possible D gene (5 bases). The V and J ends lost 2 bases and 5 bases respectively, with 13 bases between them. The V gene's germline CDR1 is MGHRA and CDR2 YSYEKL. The CDR3 is 15 amino acids. The CDR3 spells CASSQPQGYDQPQHF. CDR3 nucleotide sequence: TGCGCCAGCAGCCAACCCCAGGGATACGATCAGCCCCAGCATTTT.

This clonotype was seen many times. J is TRBJ2-7 and V is TRBV20-1, with D perhaps TRBD2 (6 bases). Trimming stripped 0 bases from V and 2 bases from J, with 14 bases between. The CDR3 covers 15 residues. In germline, CDR1 is DFQATT, CDR2 SNEGSKA (reference sequence). The CDR3 sequence is CSARDPASATYEQYV. Written as DNA, the CDR3 is TGCAGTGCTAGAGACCCGGCTAGCGCCACCTACGAGCAGTACGTC.

This chain joins TRBV18 and TRBJ1-1, with TRBD1 matching 7 bases. The V segment lost 6 bases and the J segment 1 base; nucleotides outside the gene matches: 8. This CDR3 spans 15 amino acids. CDR1 is KGHSH and CDR2 is LQKENI in the germline V gene. CDR3 DNA: TGTGCCAGCTCGTCAACGCAGGGGGAGAACACTGAAGCTTTCTTT. This codes for CASSSTQGENTEAFF.

This clonotype showed up many times. The chain has TRBV12-3 or TRBV12-4 and TRBJ2-3; D possibly corresponds to TRBD1 (6 bases). This CDR3 spans 15 amino acids. Trimming shortened V by 7 bases and J by 0 bases, and 14 bases separated the two germline ends. The CDR3 DNA follows: TGTGCCAGCACCCTAGACAGGTTTAGCACAGATACGCAGTATTTT. It codes for CASTLDRFSTDTQYF.

This clonotype has just a few counts. The V call is TRBV11-2, the J call TRBJ2-5; 14 bases are a match to TRBD2. Trimming at V came to 4 bases and at J to 5 bases, leaving 6 bases not matched to a gene. Germline-derived CDR1 and CDR2 are SGHAT and FQNNGV. The CDR3 contains 16 residues. In nucleotides, the CDR3 is TGTGCCAGCAGCTCGGGACTAGCGGGAGTGGAGGAGACCCAGTACTTC. Protein: CASSSGLAGVEETQYF.

The table lists this clonotype with many counts. The genes are TRBV6-1 and TRBJ2-2, with D tentatively TRBD2 (6 bases). Germline V gene data show CDR1 as MNHNS and CDR2 as SASEGT. Trimming removed 8 bases from V and 0 bases from J, with 10 bases in between. The CDR3 is 14 residues long. DNA of the CDR3: TGTGCCAGCCTGCGGGAAACGAACACCGGGGAGCTGTTTTTT. It yields the protein CASLRETNTGELFF.

The genes are TRBV28 and TRBJ2-1, with TRBD1 matching 12 bases. The CDR3 runs to 18 residues. Trimming cost V 6 bases and J 3 bases; bases outside gene matches: 12. Per the germline V gene, CDR1 is MDHEN and CDR2 is SYDVKM. The CDR3 protein is CASRTPRGDRGLYNEQFF. CDR3 coding DNA: TGTGCCAGCAGAACACCGAGGGGGGACAGGGGGCTCTACAATGAGCAGTTCTTC.

The sample holds many counts of this clonotype. The chain uses TRBV9 and TRBJ2-5, with D uncertain. Germline loops: CDR1 SGDLS, CDR2 YYNGEE. Trimming took 0 bases from V and 5 from J, leaving 8 bases between them. There are 13 residues in the CDR3. In DNA, the CDR3 is TGTGCCAGCAGCGTAGCCCCAACGGAGACCCAGTACTTC. Its protein product is CASSVAPTETQYF.

This clonotype was seen repeatedly, ten times or more. This rearrangement joins TRBV20-1 to TRBJ2-7; 8 nucleotides match TRBD2. This CDR3 has 14 amino acids. The V gene's germline CDR1 is DFQATT and CDR2 SNEGSKA (reference sequence). V lost 8 bases and J lost 4; bases outside the gene matches: 13. Written as DNA, the CDR3 is TGCAGTTTAACCACCGGGACTAGTTTTTACGAGCAGTACTTC. Protein product: CSLTTGTSFYEQYF.

This clonotype was picked up many times. The rearrangement joins TRBV11-2 to TRBJ2-1; unclear D gene. The germline V and J ends were trimmed by 4 bases and 6 bases, with 7 bases remaining between them. The CDR3 is made up of 12 amino acids. Germline-derived CDR1 and CDR2 are SGHAT and FQNNGV. CDR3: CASSSISNEQFF. In DNA form, the CDR3 reads TGTGCCAGCAGCTCTATTTCCAATGAGCAGTTCTTC.

The sample holds many counts of this clonotype. The genes are TRBV9 and TRBJ2-1; D possibly corresponds to TRBD2 (6 bases). CDR1 SGDLS and CDR2 YYNGEE come from the germline V gene. The CDR3 sequence is 14 residues long. V lost 0 bases and J lost 7, with 11 bases in between. CDR3 in amino acids: CASSVGGNGNEQFF. The DNA of the CDR3 is TGTGCCAGCAGCGTAGGCGGGAATGGAAATGAGCAGTTCTTC.

This clonotype was recorded many times. The rearrangement links TRBV7-6 to TRBJ2-7; D tentatively reads TRBD1 or TRBD2 (5 bases each). V was clipped by 5 bases and J by 1 base, with 12 bases between them. CDR1 and CDR2 from the germline V gene are SGHVS and FNYEAQ. CDR3 length equals 14 residues. The CDR3 bases are TGTGCCAGCAGCAAGGGACGGGGATCCTACGAGCAGTACTTC. Residues: CASSKGRGSYEQYF.

This clonotype was counted at least ten times. The V and J genes are TRBV2 and TRBJ2-1; D is uncertain. Germline V gene sequence: CDR1 SNHLY, CDR2 FYNNEI. This CDR3 contains 13 residues. The V and J ends lost 4 bases and 6 bases respectively, with 10 bases between them. CDR3 residues: CASSGAIGNEQFF. The DNA for the CDR3 is TGTGCCAGCAGTGGAGCGATCGGCAATGAGCAGTTCTTC.

This clonotype was seen at least ten times. The rearrangement links TRBV2 to TRBJ2-2, with D possibly matching TRBD2 (5 bases). V was cut by 3 bases and J by 0 bases, with 14 bases left in between. Germline CDR1 is SNHLY and CDR2 is FYNNEI. The CDR3 runs 17 residues. CDR3 sequence: CASSDILEAANTGELFF. The CDR3 nucleotides are TGTGCCAGCAGTGACATCCTTGAAGCGGCGAACACCGGGGAGCTGTTTTTT.

This clonotype was seen at least ten times. The CDR3 sequence is CAISRGNQPQHF. The CDR3 DNA reads as TGTGCCATCAGTCGTGGAAATCAGCCCCAGCATTTT. The chain uses TRBV10-3 and TRBJ1-5; D gene uncertain. V was clipped by 5 bases and J by 4 bases, with 6 bases between them. Looked up from germline, CDR1 is ENHRY and CDR2 is SYGVKD. This CDR3 has 12 amino acids.

This clonotype was counted a few times. The gene calls are TRBV14 and TRBJ2-5, with TRBD2 as a possible D gene (6 bases). Trimming removed 4 bases at V and 1 base at J, with 13 bases between. The CDR3 totals 15 residues. The germline gives CDR1 SGHDN, CDR2 FVKESK. CDR3 region: CASSRHQGLQETQYF. The CDR3 bases are TGTGCCAGCAGCCGCCACCAGGGACTCCAAGAGACCCAGTACTTC.

This clonotype was detected ten times or more. The chain recombines TRBV12-3 or TRBV12-4 with TRBJ2-2, with D perhaps assigned TRBD1 or TRBD2 (5 bases each). The CDR3 runs to 17 residues. V was trimmed by 5 bases and J by 6 bases, leaving 22 bases between them. The CDR3 here is CASSRNQGPQFPGELFF. Written as DNA, the CDR3 is TGTGCCAGCAGTAGAAATCAGGGACCACAGTTCCCCGGGGAGCTGTTTTTT.

The chain is built from TRBV5-1 and TRBJ2-7; D gene unclear. There are 17 residues in the CDR3. The germline V gene encodes CDR1 SGHRS and CDR2 YFSETQ. V was pared by 4 bases and J by 2 bases, with 22 bases between. CDR3 amino acids: CASSLSEDQRSAYEQYF. CDR3 coding DNA: TGCGCCAGCAGCCTATCCGAAGATCAAAGATCGGCCTACGAGCAGTACTTC.

Concerning this clonotype: The junction departs from the called germline gene at one end, perhaps through a read error. CDR3 loop: CASSSYSGRITGGLFF. The CDR3, as DNA: TGTGCCAGCAGCTCTTATAGCGGGAGAATCACCGGGGGGCTGTTTTTT. The chain is built from TRBV11-2 and TRBJ2-2; 9 bases are shared with TRBD2. CDR3 size: 16 residues. The V gene's germline CDR1 is SGHAT and CDR2 FQNNGV.

The sample holds many counts of this clonotype. V and J are TRBV7-2 and TRBJ2-7; D may be TRBD1 or TRBD2 (5 bases each). From germline, CDR1 is SGHTA and CDR2 FQGNSA. The CDR3 has 14 residues. Trimming shortened V by 5 bases and J by 3 bases, and 14 bases separated the two germline ends. In nucleotides, the CDR3 is TGTGCCAGCAGCACCCGATGGGACGGCTACGAGCAGTACTTC. Amino acid sequence: CASSTRWDGYEQYF.

The table lists this clonotype with a few counts. The rearrangement uses TRBV6-4 and TRBJ2-1; 11 bases agree with TRBD2. Trimming at V came to 5 bases and at J to 4 bases, leaving 10 bases not matched to a gene. There are 17 residues in the CDR3. Germline CDR1 is MRHNA and CDR2 is SNTAGT. In nucleotides, the CDR3 is TGTGCCAGCAGTCCTATGGGAAGGACTAGCGGGTACAATGAGCAGTTCTTC. Its translation is CASSPMGRTSGYNEQFF.